The rows below give T cell receptor beta chains drawn from one sample of a study of human T cells and chemical hapten exposure. TCRdb analysed the RACE reads with MiXCR anew, one entry per CDR3 protein. The data contain more than 250,000 distinct CDR3 sequences, about 9.4% of them seen just once; the ten biggest clones take up over 2%. Sequences were derived from whole blood, sampled in connection with sensitization to the hapten diphenylcyclopropenone (DPC). Receptor source: a woman aged 40 to 55 with alopecia areata. Some clones in this sample may be carry-over from other donors' samples. CDR3s include the opening cysteine and the closing phenylalanine or tryptophan. The order of the fields is V gene, clone size, D gene, J gene, CDR3 protein, CDR3 DNA. A D gene is named only where the DNA matches it firmly. Clone size is stated in some rows and not others, as once, few, many or a class when expanded.

v_gene: TRBV27
abundance: -
d_gene: TRBD1
j_gene: TRBJ1-2
CDR3aa: CASSLSDRGRAGYTF
CDR3nt: TGTGCCAGCAGTTTATCAGACAGGGGGCGCGCTGGCTACACCTTC

v_gene: TRBV6-5
abundance: -
d_gene: -
j_gene: TRBJ2-2
CDR3aa: CASRPAGGGTGELFF
CDR3nt: TGTGCCAGCAGACCCGCAGGGGGAGGGACCGGGGAGCTGTTTTTT

v_gene: TRBV28
abundance: few
d_gene: -
j_gene: TRBJ2-5
CDR3aa: CASSFSGRVETQYF
CDR3nt: TGTGCCAGCAGTTTCTCCGGCAGGGTAGAGACCCAGTACTTC

v_gene: TRBV12-3/TRBV12-4
abundance: many
d_gene: -
j_gene: TRBJ2-1
CDR3aa: CASRQYNEQFF
CDR3nt: TGTGCCAGCAGACAATACAATGAGCAGTTCTTC

v_gene: TRBV11-2
abundance: -
d_gene: TRBD2
j_gene: TRBJ2-3
CDR3aa: CASSSSGILDTQYF
CDR3nt: TGTGCCAGCAGCTCTAGCGGGATCCTAGATACGCAGTATTTT

v_gene: TRBV4-1
abundance: few
d_gene: -
j_gene: TRBJ2-3
CDR3aa: CASSQDGRPNTDTQYF
CDR3nt: TGCGCCAGCAGCCAAGATGGACGGCCGAACACAGATACGCAGTATTTT

v_gene: TRBV20-1
abundance: -
d_gene: TRBD1
j_gene: TRBJ1-5
CDR3aa: CSAPQGADSNQPQHF
CDR3nt: TGCAGTGCTCCGCAGGGGGCGGATAGCAATCAGCCCCAGCATTTT

v_gene: TRBV29-1
abundance: many
d_gene: -
j_gene: TRBJ1-2
CDR3aa: CSVVIDSANYGYTF
CDR3nt: TGCAGCGTTGTCATCGACAGCGCGAACTATGGCTACACCTTC

v_gene: TRBV6-6
abundance: few
d_gene: TRBD1
j_gene: TRBJ1-2
CDR3aa: CASRDPGQGSYGYTF
CDR3nt: TGTGCCAGCAGGGATCCGGGACAGGGTAGCTATGGCTACACCTTC

v_gene: TRBV7-2
abundance: once
d_gene: -
j_gene: TRBJ1-1
CDR3aa: CAGRLHRNTEAFF
CDR3nt: TGTGCCGGCAGATTACACAGGAACACTGAAGCTTTCTTT

v_gene: TRBV12-3/TRBV12-4
abundance: -
d_gene: TRBD2
j_gene: TRBJ2-1
CDR3aa: CASSIAGASINEQFF
CDR3nt: TGTGCCAGCTCCATAGCGGGAGCCTCGATCAATGAGCAGTTCTTC

v_gene: TRBV28
abundance: few
d_gene: -
j_gene: TRBJ2-7
CDR3aa: CASSFQRRYEQYF
CDR3nt: TGTGCCAGCAGTTTCCAGCGCCGCTACGAGCAGTACTTC

v_gene: TRBV12-3/TRBV12-4
abundance: -
d_gene: TRBD1
j_gene: TRBJ2-7
CDR3aa: CASSPRRQGGILRQYF
CDR3nt: TGTGCCAGCAGTCCCCGGCGACAGGGGGGGATTTTACGGCAGTACTTC

v_gene: TRBV7-2
abundance: -
d_gene: TRBD2
j_gene: TRBJ2-7
CDR3aa: CASSWTSGASYEQYF
CDR3nt: TGTGCCAGCAGTTGGACTAGCGGCGCTTCCTACGAGCAGTACTTC

v_gene: TRBV7-2
abundance: few
d_gene: -
j_gene: TRBJ1-1
CDR3aa: CASSLGAYSEAFF
CDR3nt: TGTGCCAGCAGCTTGGGGGCTTATTCTGAAGCTTTCTTT

v_gene: TRBV6-5
abundance: -
d_gene: -
j_gene: TRBJ2-1
CDR3aa: CASSTPKGVGYNEQFF
CDR3nt: TGTGCCAGCAGTACGCCCAAGGGGGTAGGATACAATGAGCAGTTCTTC

v_gene: TRBV28
abundance: -
d_gene: -
j_gene: TRBJ2-1
CDR3aa: CASSPGQDRDSGFF
CDR3nt: TGTGCCAGCAGTCCCGGACAGGACCGGGACTCGGGATTCTTC

v_gene: TRBV7-9
abundance: few
d_gene: TRBD1
j_gene: TRBJ2-2
CDR3aa: CASSHGQGDTGELFF
CDR3nt: TGTGCCAGCAGCCACGGACAGGGAGACACCGGGGAGCTGTTTTTT

v_gene: TRBV24-1
abundance: -
d_gene: TRBD1
j_gene: TRBJ2-7
CDR3aa: CATSGPTGEQYF
CDR3nt: TGTGCCACCAGTGGTCCGACAGGGGAGCAGTACTTC

v_gene: TRBV28
abundance: -
d_gene: -
j_gene: TRBJ1-1
CDR3aa: CASSPGRRGTEAFF
CDR3nt: TGTGCCAGCAGTCCAGGGCGCCGGGGCACTGAAGCTTTCTTT

v_gene: TRBV20-1
abundance: few
d_gene: -
j_gene: TRBJ1-1
CDR3aa: CSAIRETPEAFF
CDR3nt: TGCAGTGCTATCAGAGAGACCCCTGAAGCTTTCTTT

v_gene: TRBV6-5
abundance: few
d_gene: -
j_gene: TRBJ1-1
CDR3aa: CASSYSGVPTEAFF
CDR3nt: TGTGCCAGCAGTTACTCGGGGGTTCCCACTGAAGCTTTCTTT

v_gene: TRBV4-3
abundance: few
d_gene: -
j_gene: TRBJ1-3
CDR3aa: CASSPDTASGNTIYF
CDR3nt: TGCGCCAGCAGCCCCGACACAGCCTCTGGAAACACCATATATTTT

v_gene: TRBV9
abundance: few
d_gene: TRBD2
j_gene: TRBJ2-3
CDR3aa: CASSFTGGATDTQYF
CDR3nt: TGTGCCAGCAGTTTCACGGGAGGGGCGACAGATACGCAGTATTTT